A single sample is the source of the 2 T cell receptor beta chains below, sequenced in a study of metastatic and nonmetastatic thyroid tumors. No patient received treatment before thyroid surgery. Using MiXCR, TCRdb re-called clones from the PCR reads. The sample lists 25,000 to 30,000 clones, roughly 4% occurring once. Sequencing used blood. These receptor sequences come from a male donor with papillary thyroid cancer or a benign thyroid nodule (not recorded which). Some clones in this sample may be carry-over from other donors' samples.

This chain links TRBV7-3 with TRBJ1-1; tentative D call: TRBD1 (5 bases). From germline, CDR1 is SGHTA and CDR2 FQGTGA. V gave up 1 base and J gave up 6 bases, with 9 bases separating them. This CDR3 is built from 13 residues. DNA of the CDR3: TGTGCCAGCAGCTTAAGACAGAGCTCTGAAGCTTTCTTT. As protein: CASSLRQSSEAFF. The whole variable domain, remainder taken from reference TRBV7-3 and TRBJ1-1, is GAGVSQTPSNKVTEKGKYVELRCDPISGHTALYWYRQSLGQGPEFLIYFQGTGAADDSGLPNDRFFAVRPEGSVSTLKIQRTERGDSAVYLCASSLRQSSEAFFGQGTRLTVV.

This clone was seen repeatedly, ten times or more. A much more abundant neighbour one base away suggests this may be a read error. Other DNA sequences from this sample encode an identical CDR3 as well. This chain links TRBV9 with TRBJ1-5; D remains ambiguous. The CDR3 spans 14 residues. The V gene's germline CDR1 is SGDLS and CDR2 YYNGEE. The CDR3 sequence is CASSVGSYNQPQHF. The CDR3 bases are TGCGCCAGCAGCGTAGGGTCATACAATCAGCCCCAGCATTTT.